This T cell receptor (beta chain) was recorded in a study of response to subunit inactivated influenza vaccine. This clonotype came up many times. The antigen remains unidentified. Study observations and caveats: With each seasonal influenza vaccination, the authors suggested, few new T cells are recruited.

From the RT-PCR reads, TCRdb called clonotypes with MiXCR, one entry per CDR3 protein. The table lists fewer than 600,000 distinct CDR3 sequences, roughly 7.9% of them singletons. This CDR3 has 19 amino acids. CDR1 and CDR2 (germline): SGHDT, YYEEEE. Losses at the gene ends were 3 bases for V and 4 bases for J; bases not matched to a gene: 18. The sample consisted of PBMCs from blood, taken less than 30 months after vaccination. The chain joins TRBV5-6 to TRBJ1-4; 7 bases are a match to TRBD1. This sequence was found in a man aged 50-75 years who received an inactivated influenza vaccine. The CDR3 bases are TGTGCCAGCAGCTCTACCCAGGGGGAAGATTTCGTTCATAATGAAAAACTGTTTTTT. Protein product: CASSSTQGEDFVHNEKLFF.